Each of the 10 T cell receptor beta chains below was sequenced from the same sample in a study of cytomegalovirus exposure and HLA in healthy donors. PCR was performed using 60 Vbeta and 13 Jbeta primers. The protocol was immunoSEQ multiplex PCR, while the TCRdb copy is restricted to in-frame clones and leaves out a portion. The sample has under 250,000 clones, 76% seen once. The sample was PBMCs. Source of these receptors: a man aged 18 to 30 in good health and CMV-seronegative.

This chain links TRBV28 with TRBJ2-3; D is unclear. CDR3 length equals 11 residues. Between the trimmed V and J ends, which lost 3 bases and 5 bases, there was a span of 3 bases. Germline loops: CDR1 MDHEN, CDR2 SYDVKM. CDR3 loop: CASSFKDTQYF. As DNA, the CDR3 is TGTGCCAGCAGTTTCAAAGATACGCAGTATTTT. The full variable domain, with the rest looked up from reference TRBV28 and TRBJ2-3, is DVKVTQSSRYLVKRTGEKVFLECVQDMDHENMFWYRQDPGLGLRLIYFSYDVKMKEKGDIPEGYSVSREKKERFSLILESASTNQTSMYLCASSFKDTQYFGPGTRLTVL.

This sequence joins TRBV6-5 and TRBJ1-2; maybe TRBD1 (5 bases). The CDR3 length is 15 residues. The V and J ends lost 0 bases and 0 bases respectively, with 8 bases between them. CDR1 MNHEY and CDR2 SVGAGI come from the germline V gene. CDR3 region: CASSYSQGSNYGYTF. DNA for the CDR3: TGTGCCAGCAGTTACTCGCAGGGTTCTAACTATGGCTACACCTTC.

The count of this clone is one. The chain is built from TRBV7-9 and TRBJ2-1; 7 bases match TRBD2. From germline, CDR1 is SEHNR and CDR2 FQNEAQ (reference sequence). The CDR3 is made up of 19 amino acids. The ends lost 6 bases at V and 0 bases at J; junction bases unmatched: 17. The CDR3 region is CASRSRRESGLSSYNEQFF. CDR3 coding DNA: TGTGCCAGCAGGTCTCGGCGGGAGTCCGGGCTGAGCTCCTACAATGAGCAGTTCTTC.

The rearrangement joins TRBV7-2 to TRBJ2-7, with D possibly matching TRBD2 (6 bases). CDR1 and CDR2 (germline): SGHTA, FQGNSA. The CDR3 runs 16 residues. V lost 5 bases and J lost 2, with 19 bases in between. DNA for the CDR3: TGTGCCAGCAGCCTAGGTATCGGTAGCGGTACCTACGAGCAGTACTTC. This gives the protein CASSLGIGSGTYEQYF.

The chain recombines TRBV27 with TRBJ2-7; 12 bases align to TRBD1. The V segment lost 0 bases and the J segment 6 bases; nucleotides outside the gene matches: 15. CDR1 is MNHEY, CDR2 SMNVEV, per germline (reference sequence). The CDR3 contains 19 residues. The CDR3 reads CASSLSGWDRGRIKREQYF. The DNA for the CDR3 is TGTGCCAGCAGTTTATCGGGTTGGGACAGGGGGCGGATAAAGCGCGAGCAGTACTTC.

V is TRBV4-2 and J is TRBJ2-1, with 7 bases matching TRBD2. The length of the CDR3 is 16 residues. CDR1 and CDR2 (germline): LGHNA, YNFKEQ. V lost 1 base, J lost 6 bases, and 9 bases stayed unmatched. CDR3 residues: CASSQGASGQSNEQFF. In nucleotides, the CDR3 is TGTGCCAGCAGCCAAGGAGCTAGCGGTCAAAGCAATGAGCAGTTCTTC.

The rearrangement links TRBV7-6 to TRBJ2-7, with D tentatively TRBD2 (5 bases). Per germline, CDR1 SGHVS and CDR2 FNYEAQ. CDR3 length equals 15 residues. The germline V and J ends were trimmed by 1 base and 2 bases, with 12 bases remaining between them. The CDR3 sequence is CASSLGPTRPYEQYF. The CDR3 region has the DNA TGTGCCAGCAGCTTAGGCCCCACTAGGCCCTACGAGCAGTACTTC.

This rearrangement joins TRBV7-9 to TRBJ2-4; 7 bases agree with TRBD1. This CDR3 comprises 16 residues. J was trimmed by 3 bases and V by 5 bases; bases with no gene match: 10. The V gene's germline CDR1 is SEHNR and CDR2 FQNEAQ (reference sequence). The CDR3 nucleotides read TGTGCCAGCAGCCCTGGGACAGACAAGGACAAAAACATTCAGTACTTC. Translating it yields CASSPGTDKDKNIQYF.

The J gene is TRBJ2-1, the V gene TRBV14; 13 bases line up with TRBD2. Germline V gene sequence: CDR1 SGHDN, CDR2 FVKESK. The CDR3 is 17 amino acids. The ends lost 2 bases at V and 8 bases at J; junction bases unmatched: 9. CDR3 coding DNA: TGTGCCAGCAGCCAAAATAAGGGACTAGCGGGATCCCATGAGCAGTTCTTC. This gives the protein CASSQNKGLAGSHEQFF.

This chain joins TRBV9 and TRBJ1-2, with TRBD1 matching over 8 bases. V was clipped by 3 bases and J by 7 bases; unmatched bases: 5. The CDR3 has 13 amino acids. CDR1 is SGDLS and CDR2 is YYNGEE in the germline V gene. The CDR3 nucleotides read TGTGCCAGCAGCGGGACAGGGACGGGTGGCTACACCTTC. It encodes CASSGTGTGGYTF.